Described below is a single T cell receptor beta chain sequence and its context. It lacks a known antigen. There are no base qualities to consult, and no much larger clone falls within one base. V loses 6 bases of germline sequence and J loses 3 bases, and the interval between the two ends is 14 bases. CDR1 LNHDA and CDR2 SQIVND are derived from the germline V gene (reference sequence). The CDR3, cysteine through phenylalanine, is 14 amino acids long. The CDR3 DNA has 42 bases and is translated from base 1. Genomic DNA was extracted from sorted cells for sequencing of the TCRbeta CDR3 region. The immunoSEQ Assay was used to sequence the TCRbeta CDR3 regions. This immuneACCESS table, as held by TCRdb, lists in-frame sequences with V and J called but not all clones. Of the missing ones, under half trace to an unresolved V gene in checked studies; the others have no known cause. The sample table shows tens of thousands of clones, and 85% are seen once. The ten largest account for under 3.5% of the sample.

The trial excluded patients who had a history of autoimmune disease or who were on systemic immunosuppression. Peripheral blood for TCR sequencing was collected from all dose cohorts at baseline, on cycle 4 day 1, and on cycle 7 day 1. The samples were drawn from a first-in-human, open-label, multicenter phase I dose-escalation trial of ivuxolimab. The trial enrolled adults with locally advanced or metastatic head and neck squamous cell, hepatocellular, melanoma or renal cell carcinoma. Before TCR sequencing, CD4+ T cells and CD8+ T cells from peripheral blood were sorted into separate populations. The sample originates from a study of OX40 agonist ivuxolimab in advanced cancers. About the study as a whole: The costimulatory receptor OX40 (CD134) was targeted by ivuxolimab, a fully human IgG2 agonistic monoclonal antibody. Partial responses occurred in three dose-escalation patients, of whom one had hepatocellular carcinoma and two had cutaneous melanoma. Intravenous ivuxolimab was administered to patients every 2 weeks at six dose levels: 0.01, 0.1, 0.3, 1.5, 3 and 10 mg/kg. In the dose-escalation cohort, roughly four fifths of patients were male, and the mean age was roughly 60 years, with a range of about 23 to 85. Peripheral TCRbeta sequencing was intended to test whether TCR sequence diversity was altered and clonal T-cell expansion was caused by ivuxolimab. Prior anti-PD-1, anti-PD-L1 or anti-CTLA-4 therapy was permitted, and checkpoint inhibitors had been received by roughly two fifths of dose-escalation patients. Of the roughly 52 patients in dose escalation, around 19 had hepatocellular carcinoma, roughly 15 had melanoma, 9 had renal cell carcinoma and 9 had head and neck cancer. The paper reports the monotherapy dose-escalation portion (N of about 54 patients) of the phase I ivuxolimab trial. Paper-wide results and their limitations: Low levels of normalized T-cell clonal expansion were also shown by some nonresponding patients. After ivuxolimab, more expanded clones were found on average in CD8+ T cells than in CD4+ T cells. Clonal expansion of both CD4+ and CD8+ blood T cells was observed from baseline to week 6 at doses 0.1 to 3.0 mg/kg. In the 0.1-3.0 mg/kg groups, partial responders had among the lowest normalized peripheral clonal expansion, particularly in CD8+ T cells. Antigen specificity was not determined for the clonally expanded peripheral T cells.

Here the sequenced sample was CD4+ or CD8+ T cells sorted from blood, taken in a trial of the OX40 agonist ivuxolimab. This receptor was obtained from an adult with an advanced solid tumor such as melanoma, head and neck, liver or kidney cancer. The rearrangement combines TRBV19 with TRBJ1-1; TRBD1 could be the D gene, as 5 bases match. The nucleotide sequence reads as follows: TGTGCCAGTAGCGATCCGGGACTGCACACTGAAGCTTTCTTT. Translated, it reads CASSDPGLHTEAFF.